The T cell receptor beta chain described here comes from a study of T cell responses to AZD1222 COVID-19 vaccine. There are 12 residues in the CDR3. CDR1 MNHEY and CDR2 SVGAGI come from the germline V gene. The V end was cut by 7 bases, the J end by 1 base, with 8 bases between. Only in-frame clones appear in the TCRdb table, and some are missing; sequencing was by immunoSEQ multiplex PCR. The table has some 110,000 clones, roughly 87% seen once; the top ten hold around 7.2%. This clonotype was sampled from an adult in good health. Specimen: peripheral blood, collected on day 0 of AZD1222 vaccination. This chain uses TRBV6-5 with TRBJ2-7; D not resolved. Written as DNA, the CDR3 is TGTGCCAGCAAGGCCGAATCCTACGAGCAGTACTTC. As protein: CASKAESYEQYF.